These T cell receptor beta chains were read from a single sample in a study of blood T cell repertoires in COVID-19. Libraries were prepared by immunoSEQ multiplex PCR; TCRdb keeps only in-frame clonotypes and omits some of them. The sample comprises some 400,000 clones, 80% to 90% of which are singletons, and 0.95% to 1.2% rests with the top ten. The specimen was PBMCs or T cells enriched from blood (not recorded which). These receptors came from a man aged 25-45 years who had recovered from COVID-19. Both conserved end residues are part of each CDR3. A D gene is named only where the DNA matches it firmly. Expanded clones get a size class; other rows say once, few or many, or leave the size out.

abundance	d_gene	v_gene	j_gene	CDR3aa	CDR3nt
few	.	TRBV11-2	TRBJ2-3	CASSWSLDSQGDTQYF	TGTGCCAGCAGCTGGAGTCTGGACTCCCAAGGGGATACGCAGTATTTT
.	.	TRBV19	TRBJ2-1	CASSIAVNYNEQFF	TGTGCCAGTAGTATCGCGGTAAATTACAATGAGCAGTTCTTC
once	.	TRBV7-9	TRBJ2-1	CASSLAARRGPYNEQFF	TGTGCCAGCAGCTTAGCGGCTCGGCGGGGTCCCTACAATGAGCAGTTCTTC
.	TRBD1	TRBV19	TRBJ1-2	CASSMDRVGYTF	TGTGCCAGTAGCATGGACAGGGTCGGCTACACCTTC
.	TRBD2	TRBV6-5	TRBJ2-2	CAGQRGGTGELFF	TGTGCCGGTCAGCGGGGAGGCACCGGGGAGCTGTTTTTT
.	TRBD2	TRBV7-3	TRBJ2-3	CASSFSAAGALYTDTQYF	TGTGCCAGCAGTTTTAGTGCTGCGGGAGCCCTATACACAGATACGCAGTATTTT
once	.	TRBV19	TRBJ1-5	CASSIFDGGSNQPQHF	TGTGCCAGTAGTATTTTCGACGGAGGTAGCAATCAGCCCCAGCATTTT
.	.	TRBV5-8	TRBJ2-2	CASKTRGTNTGELFF	TGTGCCAGTAAAACACGAGGCACGAACACCGGGGAGCTGTTTTTT
.	.	TRBV4-1	TRBJ1-3	CASSQEAHSGNTIYF	TGCGCCAGCAGCCAAGAGGCCCACTCTGGAAACACCATATATTTT
.	.	TRBV6-1	TRBJ2-1	CASSERDFSYNEQFF	TGTGCCAGCAGTGAAAGAGACTTCTCCTACAATGAGCAGTTCTTC
.	TRBD1	TRBV11-2	TRBJ2-5	CASSLGPGQGRETQYF	TGTGCCAGCAGCTTAGGTCCGGGACAGGGGCGGGAGACCCAGTACTTC
once	.	TRBV28	TRBJ2-1	CASSLTGFNEQFF	TGTGCCAGCAGTTTGACGGGGTTCAATGAGCAGTTCTTC
.	TRBD2	TRBV5-1	TRBJ2-1	CASSYSGTSGSNEQFF	TGCGCCAGCAGTTACTCCGGGACTAGCGGGAGTAATGAGCAGTTCTTC
.	TRBD2	TRBV5-4	TRBJ2-5	CASSGTSGRETQYF	TGTGCCAGCAGTGGGACTAGCGGGAGGGAGACCCAGTACTTC
.	.	TRBV28	TRBJ2-3	CASSLATGVGGSDTQYF	TGTGCCAGCAGTTTAGCTACAGGGGTCGGGGGCTCAGATACGCAGTATTTT
few	.	TRBV28	TRBJ2-5	CASSPPQGWETQYF	TGTGCCAGCAGTCCCCCCCAGGGATGGGAGACCCAGTACTTC
.	.	TRBV5-1	TRBJ1-1	CASRLAFGTEAFF	TGCGCCAGCAGACTAGCCTTCGGCACTGAAGCTTTCTTT
.	.	TRBV10-3	TRBJ1-1	CAISRGGNTEAFF	TGTGCCATCAGTCGGGGGGGGAACACTGAAGCTTTCTTT
.	TRBD2	TRBV4-1	TRBJ2-7	CASSTLTSGTSSYEQYF	TGCGCCAGCAGCACTCTAACTAGCGGGACCAGCTCCTACGAGCAGTACTTC
.	TRBD2	TRBV24-1	TRBJ2-5	CATSEGGLAALGETQYF	TGTGCCACCAGTGAAGGGGGACTAGCGGCGCTGGGTGAGACCCAGTACTTC
.	TRBD2	TRBV9	TRBJ2-3	CASSDPAGGTDTQYF	TGTGCCAGCAGCGATCCAGCGGGAGGCACAGATACGCAGTATTTT
.	TRBD2	TRBV5-1	TRBJ2-1	CASSLSLAGGDEQFF	TGCGCCAGCAGCTTGTCACTAGCGGGAGGCGATGAGCAGTTCTTC
.	.	TRBV20-1	TRBJ2-7	CSASRDITYEQYF	TGCAGTGCTAGTAGGGACATAACCTACGAGCAGTACTTC
once	.	TRBV7-9	TRBJ1-2	CASSLAEAGYTF	TGTGCCAGCAGCTTAGCGGAGGCTGGCTACACCTTC
.	.	TRBV2	TRBJ2-7	CASSESRGAYEQYF	TGTGCCAGCAGTGAAAGCAGGGGGGCCTACGAGCAGTACTTC
.	TRBD1	TRBV3-1/TRBV3-2	TRBJ1-4	CASRGTGRSEKLFF	TGTGCCAGCAGGGGGACAGGGAGAAGCGAAAAACTGTTTTTT
.	.	TRBV5-8	TRBJ1-1	CASSGEGHFEAFF	TGTGCCAGCAGCGGGGAGGGACATTTTGAAGCTTTCTTT
once	.	TRBV28	TRBJ2-7	CASSRGTYEQYF	TGTGCCAGCAGTAGGGGGACCTACGAGCAGTACTTC
.	.	TRBV14	TRBJ1-2	CASSQDLMGRYGYTF	TGTGCCAGCAGCCAAGATCTAATGGGCCGCTATGGCTACACCTTC
.	TRBD1	TRBV28	TRBJ1-2	CASSRGQSYGYTF	TGTGCCAGCAGCCGGGGACAGAGCTATGGCTACACCTTC
once	.	TRBV5-6	TRBJ1-2	CASSSQTGDYGYTF	TGTGCCAGCAGCTCACAGACAGGCGACTATGGCTACACCTTC
few	TRBD2	TRBV18	TRBJ2-7	CASSPGLAGVEQYF	TGTGCCAGCTCACCCGGACTAGCGGGAGTCGAGCAGTACTTC
.	TRBD1	TRBV5-1	TRBJ2-1	CASSPGTGPNNEQFF	TGCGCCAGCAGCCCTGGGACAGGGCCGAACAATGAGCAGTTCTTC
.	.	TRBV27	TRBJ2-1	CASSPYEGASYNEQFF	TGTGCCAGCAGTCCCTATGAGGGCGCTTCCTACAATGAGCAGTTCTTC
once	TRBD1	TRBV5-1	TRBJ1-2	CASSSGTGAPTNYGYTF	TGCGCCAGCAGCTCAGGGACAGGAGCCCCCACTAACTATGGCTACACCTTC
.	.	TRBV28	TRBJ2-5	CASSQTDLRETQYF	TGTGCCAGCAGTCAGACAGATTTAAGAGAGACCCAGTACTTC
.	TRBD2	TRBV4-2	TRBJ2-3	CASSQDRLAGGPFPDTQYF	TGTGCCAGCAGCCAAGATCGATTAGCGGGAGGGCCTTTCCCAGATACGCAGTATTTT
.	.	TRBV14	TRBJ1-1	CASSPGTNTEAFF	TGTGCCAGCAGCCCTGGGACAAACACTGAAGCTTTCTTT
.	.	TRBV3-1/TRBV3-2	TRBJ1-2	CASSDTGGSGYTF	TGTGCCAGCAGCGACACGGGGGGAAGTGGCTACACCTTC
.	.	TRBV29-1	TRBJ2-7	CSARSGNSYEQYF	TGCAGCGCCCGGTCAGGGAATTCCTACGAGCAGTACTTC
.	.	TRBV7-6	TRBJ1-4	CASSFGGGGEKLFF	TGTGCCAGCAGCTTCGGGGGAGGAGGTGAAAAACTGTTTTTT
few	TRBD1	TRBV27	TRBJ1-1	CASSRGGHTEAFF	TGTGCCAGCAGCCGAGGGGGCCACACTGAAGCTTTCTTT
.	.	TRBV15	TRBJ1-3	CATSYSSGNTIYF	TGTGCCACCAGCTACAGCTCTGGAAACACCATATATTTT
.	TRBD1	TRBV19	TRBJ2-7	CASSIDSGQTSYEQYF	TGTGCCAGTAGTATAGATTCGGGACAGACCTCCTACGAGCAGTACTTC
.	TRBD1	TRBV3-1/TRBV3-2	TRBJ2-1	CASSPGTGPGNEQFF	TGTGCCAGCAGCCCCGGGACAGGGCCCGGCAATGAGCAGTTCTTC
few	TRBD1	TRBV28	TRBJ1-1	CASSFEDRVTEAFF	TGTGCCAGCAGTTTTGAGGACAGGGTTACTGAAGCTTTCTTT
many	TRBD1	TRBV5-4	TRBJ2-7	CASSLAPGQGDEQYF	TGTGCCAGCAGCCTTGCCCCAGGACAGGGAGACGAGCAGTACTTC
.	TRBD1	TRBV7-9	TRBJ2-1	CASTGTGGKKSSYNEQFF	TGTGCCAGCACCGGGACAGGGGGCAAGAAGAGCTCCTACAATGAGCAGTTCTTC
.	TRBD1	TRBV6-1	TRBJ1-5	CASSEGKTGAQPQHF	TGTGCCAGCAGTGAAGGAAAAACAGGGGCCCAGCCCCAGCATTTT
.	.	TRBV6-1	TRBJ1-6	CASSEASGWSPLHF	TGTGCCAGCAGTGAAGCCTCGGGGTGGTCACCCCTCCACTTT
.	TRBD2	TRBV7-3	TRBJ2-1	CASSITPSGSYNEQFF	TGTGCCAGCAGCATCACTCCTAGCGGCTCCTACAATGAGCAGTTCTTC
.	.	TRBV15	TRBJ2-7	CATSRGRQGLSYEQYF	TGTGCCACCAGCAGAGGTCGGCAGGGGCTCTCCTACGAGCAGTACTTC
.	TRBD2	TRBV2	TRBJ2-5	CASRHRAGDWGETQYF	TGTGCCAGCAGGCATAGGGCGGGAGACTGGGGAGAGACCCAGTACTTC
.	TRBD1	TRBV6-1	TRBJ1-2	CASSEAGQYWGYTF	TGTGCCAGCAGTGAGGCGGGACAGTATTGGGGCTACACCTTC
.	TRBD1	TRBV7-9	TRBJ2-5	CASSLTGQGRETQYF	TGTGCCAGCAGCCTGACCGGACAGGGGCGGGAGACCCAGTACTTC